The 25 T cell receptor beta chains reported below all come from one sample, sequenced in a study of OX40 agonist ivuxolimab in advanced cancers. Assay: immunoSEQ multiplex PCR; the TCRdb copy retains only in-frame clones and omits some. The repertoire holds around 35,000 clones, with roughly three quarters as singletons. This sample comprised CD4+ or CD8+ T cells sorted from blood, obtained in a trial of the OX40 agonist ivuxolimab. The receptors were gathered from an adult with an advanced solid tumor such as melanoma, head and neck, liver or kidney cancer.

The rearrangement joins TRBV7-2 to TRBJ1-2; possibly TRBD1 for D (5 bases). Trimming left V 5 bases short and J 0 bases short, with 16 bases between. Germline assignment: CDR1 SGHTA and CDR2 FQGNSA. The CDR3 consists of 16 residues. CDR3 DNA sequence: TGTGCCAGCAGCCGTCGGCAGGGCGCAGCTAACTATGGCTACACCTTC. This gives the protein CASSRRQGAANYGYTF.

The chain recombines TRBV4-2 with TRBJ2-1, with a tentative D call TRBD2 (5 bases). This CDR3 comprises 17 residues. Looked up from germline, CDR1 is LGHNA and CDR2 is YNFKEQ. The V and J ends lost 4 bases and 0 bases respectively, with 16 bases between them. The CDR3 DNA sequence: TGTGCCAGCAGCCCGGAACTAGGATCCAGCTCCTACAATGAGCAGTTCTTC. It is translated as CASSPELGSSSYNEQFF.

The CDR3 sequence: CASSQDLMGNYGYTF. In DNA form, the CDR3 reads TGCGCCAGCAGCCAAGATTTAATGGGGAATTATGGCTACACCTTC. This chain links TRBV4-3 with TRBJ1-2; D is undetermined. This CDR3 is 15 amino acids long. The V gene lost 0 bases and the J gene lost 5 bases, with 13 bases spanning the gap. The germline V gene encodes CDR1 LGHNA and CDR2 YSLEER.

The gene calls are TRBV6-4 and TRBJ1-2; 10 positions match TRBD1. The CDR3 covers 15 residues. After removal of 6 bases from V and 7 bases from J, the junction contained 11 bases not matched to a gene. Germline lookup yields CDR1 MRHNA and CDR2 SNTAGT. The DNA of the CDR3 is TGTGCCAGCAGGGACGGGACAGGGGCTTACAGTGGCTACACCTTC. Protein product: CASRDGTGAYSGYTF.

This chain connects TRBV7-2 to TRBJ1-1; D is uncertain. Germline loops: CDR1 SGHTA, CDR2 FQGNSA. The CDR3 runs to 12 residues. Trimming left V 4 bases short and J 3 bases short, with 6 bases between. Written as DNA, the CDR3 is TGTGCCAGCAGCTCAGACTACACTGAAGCTTTCTTT. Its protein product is CASSSDYTEAFF. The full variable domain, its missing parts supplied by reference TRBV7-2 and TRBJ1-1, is GAGVSQSPSNKVTEKGKDVELRCDPISGHTALYWYRQSLGQGLEFLIYFQGNSAPDKSGLPSDRFSAERTGGSVSTLTIQRTQQEDSAVYLCASSSDYTEAFFGQGTRLTVV.

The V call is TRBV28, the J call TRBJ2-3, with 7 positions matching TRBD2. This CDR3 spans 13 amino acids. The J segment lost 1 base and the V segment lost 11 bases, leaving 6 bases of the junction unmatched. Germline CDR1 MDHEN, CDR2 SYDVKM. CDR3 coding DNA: TGTGCCCTTGGGGGGGGTGGCACAGATACGCAGTATTTT. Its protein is CALGGGGTDTQYF.

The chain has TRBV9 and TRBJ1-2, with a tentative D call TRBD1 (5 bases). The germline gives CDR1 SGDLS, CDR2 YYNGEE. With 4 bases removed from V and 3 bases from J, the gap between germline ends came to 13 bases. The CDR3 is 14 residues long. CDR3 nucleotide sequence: TGTGCCAGCAGCAAGACAGCTTCTTACTATGGCTACACCTTC. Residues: CASSKTASYYGYTF.

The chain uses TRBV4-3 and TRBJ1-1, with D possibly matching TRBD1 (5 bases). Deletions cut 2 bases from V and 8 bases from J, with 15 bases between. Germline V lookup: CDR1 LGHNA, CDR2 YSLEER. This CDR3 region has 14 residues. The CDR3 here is CASSQHPREGEAFF. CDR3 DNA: TGCGCCAGCAGCCAACACCCCAGGGAGGGAGAAGCTTTCTTT.

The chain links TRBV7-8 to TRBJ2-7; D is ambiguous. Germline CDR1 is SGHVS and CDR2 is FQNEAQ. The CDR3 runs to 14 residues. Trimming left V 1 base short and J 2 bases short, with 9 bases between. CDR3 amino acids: CASSLEQTTYEQYF. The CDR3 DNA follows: TGTGCCAGCAGCTTAGAACAGACCACCTACGAGCAGTACTTC.

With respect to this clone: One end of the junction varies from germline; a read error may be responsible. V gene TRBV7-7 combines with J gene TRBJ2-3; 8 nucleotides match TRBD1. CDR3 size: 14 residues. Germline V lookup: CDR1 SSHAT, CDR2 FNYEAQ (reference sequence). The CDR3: CASSLDRGRDTQYF. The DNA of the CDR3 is TGTGCTAGCAGCTTAGACAGGGGAAGGGATACGCAGTATTTT.

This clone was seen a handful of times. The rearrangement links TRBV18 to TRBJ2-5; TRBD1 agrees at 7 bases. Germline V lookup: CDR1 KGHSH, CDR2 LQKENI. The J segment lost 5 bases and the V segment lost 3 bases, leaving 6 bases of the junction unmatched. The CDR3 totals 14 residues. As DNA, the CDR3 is TGTGCCAGCTCACCGGCCAGGGGGAGTGAGACCCAGTACTTC. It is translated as CASSPARGSETQYF.

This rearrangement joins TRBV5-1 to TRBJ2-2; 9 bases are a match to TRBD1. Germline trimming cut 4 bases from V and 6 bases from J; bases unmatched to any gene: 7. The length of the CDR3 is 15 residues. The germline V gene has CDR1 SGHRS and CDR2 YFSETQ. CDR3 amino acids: CASSIPQGAPGELFF. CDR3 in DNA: TGCGCCAGCAGCATCCCACAGGGGGCCCCCGGGGAGCTGTTTTTT. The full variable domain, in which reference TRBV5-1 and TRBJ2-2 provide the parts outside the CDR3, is KAGVTQTPRYLIKTRGQQVTLSCSPISGHRSVSWYQQTPGQGLQFLFEYFSETQRNKGNFPGRFSGRQFSNSRSEMNVSTLELGDSALYLCASSIPQGAPGELFFGEGSRLTVL.

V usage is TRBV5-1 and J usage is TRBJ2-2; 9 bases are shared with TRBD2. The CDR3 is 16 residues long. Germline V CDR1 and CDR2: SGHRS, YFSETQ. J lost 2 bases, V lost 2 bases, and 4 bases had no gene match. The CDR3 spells CASSLRAGGNTGELFF. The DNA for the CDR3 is TGCGCCAGCAGCTTACGAGCGGGAGGAAACACCGGGGAGCTGTTTTTT.

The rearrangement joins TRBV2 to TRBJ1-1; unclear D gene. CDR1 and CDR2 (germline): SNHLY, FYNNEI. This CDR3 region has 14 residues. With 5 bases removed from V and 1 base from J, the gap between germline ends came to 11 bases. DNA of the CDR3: TGTGCCAGCAGTCAAATTCGACGGAACACTGAAGCTTTCTTT. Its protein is CASSQIRRNTEAFF.

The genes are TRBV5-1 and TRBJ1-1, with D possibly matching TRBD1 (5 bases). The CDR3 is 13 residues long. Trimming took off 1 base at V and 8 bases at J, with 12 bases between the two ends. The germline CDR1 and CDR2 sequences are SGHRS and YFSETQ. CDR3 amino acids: CASSLLSAGEAFF. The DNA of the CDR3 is TGCGCCAGCAGCTTGCTTTCGGCAGGGGAAGCTTTCTTT.

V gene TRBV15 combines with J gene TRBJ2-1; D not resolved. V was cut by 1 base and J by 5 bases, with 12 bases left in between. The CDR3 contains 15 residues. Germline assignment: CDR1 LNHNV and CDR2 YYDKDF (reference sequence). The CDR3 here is CATSRGGSLNNEQFF. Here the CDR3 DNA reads TGTGCCACCAGCAGAGGGGGATCCTTGAACAATGAGCAGTTCTTC.

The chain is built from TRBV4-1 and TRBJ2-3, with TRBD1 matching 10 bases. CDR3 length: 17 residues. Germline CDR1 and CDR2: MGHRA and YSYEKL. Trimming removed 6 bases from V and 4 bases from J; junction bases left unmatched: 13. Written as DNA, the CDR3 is TGCGCCAGCAGACAGGGACCCGGGACAGGGGAACCAGATACGCAGTATTTT. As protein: CASRQGPGTGEPDTQYF.

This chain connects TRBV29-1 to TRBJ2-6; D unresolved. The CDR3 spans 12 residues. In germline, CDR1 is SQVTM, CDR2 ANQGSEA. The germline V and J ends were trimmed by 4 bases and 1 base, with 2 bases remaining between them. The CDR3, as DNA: TGCAGCGTTGCTTCTGGGGCCAACGTCCTGACTTTC. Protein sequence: CSVASGANVLTF.

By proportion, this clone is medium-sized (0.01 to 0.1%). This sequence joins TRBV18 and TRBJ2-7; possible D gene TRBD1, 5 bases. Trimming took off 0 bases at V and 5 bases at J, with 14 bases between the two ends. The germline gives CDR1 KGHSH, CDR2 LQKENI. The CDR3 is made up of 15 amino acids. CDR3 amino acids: CASSPPQGKSHEQYF. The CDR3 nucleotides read TGTGCCAGCTCACCACCGCAGGGTAAATCGCACGAGCAGTACTTC.

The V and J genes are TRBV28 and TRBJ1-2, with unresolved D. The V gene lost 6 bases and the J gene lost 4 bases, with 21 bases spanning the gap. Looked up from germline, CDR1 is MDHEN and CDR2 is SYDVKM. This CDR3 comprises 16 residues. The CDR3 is CASSADSGGVSYGYTF. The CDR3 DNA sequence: TGTGCCAGCAGCGCCGACTCAGGAGGTGTGAGCTATGGCTACACCTTC.

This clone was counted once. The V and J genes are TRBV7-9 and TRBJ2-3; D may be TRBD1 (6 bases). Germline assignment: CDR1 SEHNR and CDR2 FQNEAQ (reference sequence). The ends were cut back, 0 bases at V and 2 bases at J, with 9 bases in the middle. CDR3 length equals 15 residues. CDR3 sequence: CASSLAQGFTDTQYF. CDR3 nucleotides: TGTGCCAGCAGCTTAGCGCAGGGGTTCACAGATACGCAGTATTTT.

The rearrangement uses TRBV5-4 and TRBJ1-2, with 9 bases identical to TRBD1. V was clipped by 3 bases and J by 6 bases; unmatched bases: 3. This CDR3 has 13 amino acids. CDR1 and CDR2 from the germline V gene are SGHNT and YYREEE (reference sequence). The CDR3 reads CASSSNRGHGYTF. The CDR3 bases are TGTGCCAGCAGCTCAAACAGGGGGCATGGCTACACCTTC.

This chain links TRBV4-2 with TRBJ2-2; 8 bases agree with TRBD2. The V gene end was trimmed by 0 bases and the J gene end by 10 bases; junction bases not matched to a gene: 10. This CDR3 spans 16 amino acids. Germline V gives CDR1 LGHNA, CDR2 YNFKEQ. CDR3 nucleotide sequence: TGTGCCAGCAGCCAAGATCGGCGGGGGGCGCGGGTGGAGCTGTTTTTT. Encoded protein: CASSQDRRGARVELFF.

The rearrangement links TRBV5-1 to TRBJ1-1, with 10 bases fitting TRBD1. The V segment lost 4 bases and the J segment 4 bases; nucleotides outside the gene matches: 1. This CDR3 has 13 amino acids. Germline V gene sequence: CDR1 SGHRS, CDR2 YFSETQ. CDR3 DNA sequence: TGCGCCAGCAGCCGGACAGGGGGCACTGAAGCTTTCTTT. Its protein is CASSRTGGTEAFF.

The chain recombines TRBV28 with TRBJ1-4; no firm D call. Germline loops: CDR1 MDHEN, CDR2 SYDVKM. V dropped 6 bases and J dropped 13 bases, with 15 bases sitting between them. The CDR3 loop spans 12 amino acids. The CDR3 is CASRPTWSRLFF. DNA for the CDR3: TGTGCCAGCAGACCGACATGGTCGAGACTGTTTTTT.